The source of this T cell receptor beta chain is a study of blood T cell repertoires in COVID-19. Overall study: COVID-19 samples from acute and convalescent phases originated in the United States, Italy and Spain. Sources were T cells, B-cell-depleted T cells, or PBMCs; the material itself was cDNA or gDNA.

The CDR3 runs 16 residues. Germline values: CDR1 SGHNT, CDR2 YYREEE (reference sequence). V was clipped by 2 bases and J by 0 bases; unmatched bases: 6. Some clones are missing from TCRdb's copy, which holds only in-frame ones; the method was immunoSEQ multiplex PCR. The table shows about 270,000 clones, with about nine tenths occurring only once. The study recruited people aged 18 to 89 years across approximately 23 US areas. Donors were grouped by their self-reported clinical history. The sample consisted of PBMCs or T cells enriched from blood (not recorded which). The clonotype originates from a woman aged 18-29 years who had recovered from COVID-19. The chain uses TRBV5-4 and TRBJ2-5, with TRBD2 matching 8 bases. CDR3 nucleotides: TGTGCCAGCAGCTTCCCGTCGGGAGGGTACCAAGAGACCCAGTACTTC. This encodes CASSFPSGGYQETQYF. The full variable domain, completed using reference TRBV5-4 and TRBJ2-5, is ETGVTQSPTHLIKTRGQQVTLRCSSQSGHNTVSWYQQALGQGPQFIFQYYREEENGRGNFPPRFSGLQFPNYSSELNVNALELDDSALYLCASSFPSGGYQETQYFGPGTRLLVL.